This TCR beta chain was observed in a study of OX40 agonist ivuxolimab in advanced cancers. The data were produced by immunoSEQ multiplex PCR, yet TCRdb's version contains in-frame clones alone and is incomplete. The sample lists under 100,000 clones, over 85% occurring once. The CDR3 is made up of 14 amino acids. CDR1 and CDR2 (germline): KGHSH, LQKENI. V was shortened by 1 base and J by 2 bases, with 5 bases between the two germline ends. Points on this clone: As yet, its antigen is unknown.

Study findings and constraints: Patients with a partial response at 0.1-3.0 mg/kg had among the lowest clonal expansion.

The V gene is TRBV18, the J gene TRBJ2-2; no clear D gene. The sequence was collected from an adult with an advanced solid tumor such as melanoma, head and neck, liver or kidney cancer. Here the sequenced sample was CD4+ or CD8+ T cells sorted from blood, taken in a trial of the OX40 agonist ivuxolimab. The CDR3 DNA reads as TGTGCCAGCTCACCACTGGCTAACACCGGGGAGCTGTTTTTT. This translates into CASSPLANTGELFF.